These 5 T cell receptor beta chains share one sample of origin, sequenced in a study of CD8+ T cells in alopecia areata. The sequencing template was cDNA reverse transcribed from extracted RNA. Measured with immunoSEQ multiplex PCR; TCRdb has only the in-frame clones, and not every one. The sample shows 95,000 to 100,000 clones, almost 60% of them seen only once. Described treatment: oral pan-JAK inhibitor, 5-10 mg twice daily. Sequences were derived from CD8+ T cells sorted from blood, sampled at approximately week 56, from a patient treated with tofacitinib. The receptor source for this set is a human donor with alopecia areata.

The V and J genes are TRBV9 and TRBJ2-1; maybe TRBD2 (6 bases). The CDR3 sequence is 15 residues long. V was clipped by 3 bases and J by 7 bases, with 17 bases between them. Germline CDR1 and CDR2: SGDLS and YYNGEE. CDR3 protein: CASSASGTPINEQFF. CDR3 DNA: TGTGCCAGCAGCGCTTCCGGGACTCCGATTAATGAGCAGTTCTTC.

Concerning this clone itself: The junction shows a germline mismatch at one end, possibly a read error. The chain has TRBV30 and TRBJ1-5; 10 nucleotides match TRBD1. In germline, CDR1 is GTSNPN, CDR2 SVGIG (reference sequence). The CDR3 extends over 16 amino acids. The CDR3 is CAWSPRDRGGNRPQHF. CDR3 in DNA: TGTGCCTGGAGTCCGAGGGACAGGGGCGGCAATCGGCCCCAGCATTTT.

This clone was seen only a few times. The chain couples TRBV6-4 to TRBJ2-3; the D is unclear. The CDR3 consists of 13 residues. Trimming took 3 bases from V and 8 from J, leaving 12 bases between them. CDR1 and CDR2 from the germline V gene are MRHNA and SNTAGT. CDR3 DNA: TGTGCCAGCAGTGATACTACCTATGGTACGCAGTATTTT. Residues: CASSDTTYGTQYF.

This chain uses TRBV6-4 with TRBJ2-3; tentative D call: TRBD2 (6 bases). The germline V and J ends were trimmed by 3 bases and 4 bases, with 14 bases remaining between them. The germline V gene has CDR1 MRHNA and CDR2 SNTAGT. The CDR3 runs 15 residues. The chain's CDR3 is CASSEASDVSDTQYF. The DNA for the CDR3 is TGTGCCAGCAGTGAGGCTAGCGATGTATCAGATACGCAGTATTTT.

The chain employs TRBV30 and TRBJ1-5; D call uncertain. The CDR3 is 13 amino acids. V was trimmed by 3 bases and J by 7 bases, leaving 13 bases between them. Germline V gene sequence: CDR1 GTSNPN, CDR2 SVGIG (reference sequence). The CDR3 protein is CAWSPGFGQPQHF. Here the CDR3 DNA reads TGTGCCTGGAGCCCGGGTTTTGGGCAGCCCCAGCATTTT.